The 31 T cell receptor beta chains below come from one sample, sequenced in a study of T cell clonotyping in hematopoietic cell transplantation. Produced via immunoSEQ multiplex PCR; TCRdb's table is partial and in-frame only. The sample shows 15,000 or so clones, about nine tenths of them seen only once. This material consisted of PBMCs, taken 100 days after allogeneic stem cell transplant. These receptor sequences come from a male patient between 50 and 60 years old who had an allogeneic stem cell transplant from an unrelated donor, so T cells may come from the graft donor. Some clones in this sample may be carry-over from other donors' samples.

V is TRBV7-6 and J is TRBJ2-2; 8 bases agree with TRBD2. The germline V gene has CDR1 SGHVS and CDR2 FNYEAQ. The V and J ends lost 5 bases and 2 bases, in that order; junction bases with no gene match: 7. This CDR3 is 16 amino acids long. The CDR3 DNA reads as TGTGCCAGCAGCGTAGGCGGGGGGCCTAACACCGGGGAGCTGTTTTTT. Encoded protein: CASSVGGGPNTGELFF.

This chain connects TRBV7-9 to TRBJ2-3; 14 positions agree with TRBD2. The V gene end was trimmed by 4 bases and the J gene end by 4 bases; junction bases not matched to a gene: 4. Germline V gene sequence: CDR1 SEHNR, CDR2 FQNEAQ (reference sequence). The CDR3 has 16 residues. CDR3 nucleotide sequence: TGTGCCAGCAGCTCGGGACTAGCGGGAGTTGCAGATACGCAGTATTTT. Encoded protein: CASSSGLAGVADTQYF.

The chain carries TRBV6-1 and TRBJ2-7; no clear D gene. CDR3 length equals 14 residues. From germline, CDR1 is MNHNS and CDR2 SASEGT. Trimming took 1 base from V and 0 from J, leaving 7 bases between them. The CDR3 coding sequence is TGTGCCAGCAGTGAAGTCCAGACCTCCTACGAGCAGTACTTC. Protein: CASSEVQTSYEQYF.

The gene calls are TRBV29-1 and TRBJ2-3; D possibly matches TRBD1 or TRBD2 (5 bases each). The CDR3 is 12 amino acids. V shed 8 bases and J shed 6 bases, with 15 bases lying between them. The germline CDR1 and CDR2 sequences are SQVTM and ANQGSEA. This CDR3 is CSTGGTTDTQYF. The CDR3 DNA reads TGCAGCACAGGAGGAACTACCGATACGCAGTATTTT.

The chain combines TRBV7-2 with TRBJ1-5, with D hard to call. The CDR3 contains 13 residues. The V end lost 2 bases, the J end lost 7 bases, and 9 bases lay between the germline ends. Looked up from germline, CDR1 is SGHTA and CDR2 is FQGNSA. The CDR3 DNA follows: TGTGCCAGCAGCTTAAGTTTCGGGCAGCCCCAGCATTTT. This sequence encodes CASSLSFGQPQHF.

V usage is TRBV6-1 and J usage is TRBJ1-1; tentative D call: TRBD1 (5 bases). Germline CDR1 and CDR2: MNHNS and SASEGT. This CDR3 spans 13 amino acids. The germline V and J ends were trimmed by 8 bases and 4 bases, with 14 bases remaining between them. This CDR3 reads CASRQTVGTEAFF. The CDR3 coding sequence is TGTGCCAGCCGACAGACTGTGGGCACTGAAGCTTTCTTT.

The chain links TRBV4-2 to TRBJ1-2; possible D gene TRBD1, 6 bases. Between the trimmed V and J ends, which lost 0 bases and 4 bases, there was a span of 30 bases. The CDR3 is made up of 21 amino acids. Per the germline V gene, CDR1 is LGHNA and CDR2 is YNFKEQ. This CDR3 reads CASSQDRWGERQVERTYGYTF. The CDR3 DNA sequence: TGTGCCAGCAGCCAAGATCGTTGGGGTGAAAGACAGGTAGAGAGGACCTATGGCTACACCTTC.

The V gene is TRBV9, the J gene TRBJ2-7; no clear D. This CDR3 is 17 amino acids long. Trimming pared 2 bases from V and 0 bases from J, leaving 18 bases between. CDR1 and CDR2 (germline): SGDLS, YYNGEE. CDR3 nucleotides: TGTGCCAGCAGCGTTAGCTTTGCCCCGATTAGCTCCTACGAGCAGTACTTC. Its translation: CASSVSFAPISSYEQYF.

The CDR3 DNA sequence: TGTGCCAGCGGAGTGAAAGAGACCCAGTACTTC. It encodes CASGVKETQYF. The chain combines TRBV7-8 with TRBJ2-5; D remains ambiguous. V lost 8 bases and J lost 3, with 7 bases in between. CDR3 length: 11 amino acids. Germline V gives CDR1 SGHVS, CDR2 FQNEAQ.

The genes are TRBV6-1 and TRBJ2-3, with no clear D. Trimming took 6 bases from V and 5 from J, leaving 9 bases between them. CDR1 and CDR2 (germline): MNHNS, SASEGT. This CDR3 spans 12 amino acids. The CDR3 spells CASSTDGDTQYF. DNA for the CDR3: TGTGCCAGCAGCACTGATGGAGATACGCAGTATTTT.

This clone was seen a few times. The chain employs TRBV4-1 and TRBJ1-5, with D unclear. The CDR3 sequence is 14 residues long. Germline CDR1 reads MGHRA; CDR2 reads YSYEKL. Trimming stripped 1 base from V and 1 base from J, with 5 bases between. The CDR3 spells CASSQGDSNQPQHF. CDR3 in DNA: TGCGCCAGCAGCCAAGGTGACAGCAATCAGCCCCAGCATTTT.

The chain couples TRBV4-1 to TRBJ1-2; no reliable D call. Per germline, CDR1 MGHRA and CDR2 YSYEKL. This CDR3 has 12 residues. Trimming left V 3 bases short and J 2 bases short, with 4 bases between. In DNA, the CDR3 is TGCGCCAGCAGCCAGCAGAACTATGGCTACACCTTC. Residues: CASSQQNYGYTF.

The V and J genes are TRBV9 and TRBJ2-5, with TRBD1 matching over 10 bases. The germline CDR1 and CDR2 sequences are SGDLS and YYNGEE. The V gene end was trimmed by 0 bases and the J gene end by 1 base; junction bases not matched to a gene: 3. This CDR3 region has 16 residues. CDR3 sequence (DNA): TGTGCCAGCAGCGTAGGGGACAGGGGATTCCAAGAGACCCAGTACTTC. Its protein is CASSVGDRGFQETQYF.

The chain has TRBV27 and TRBJ2-7; no clear D gene. CDR1 is MNHEY, CDR2 SMNVEV, per germline (reference sequence). V shed 6 bases and J shed 5 bases, with 17 bases lying between them. The CDR3 length is 14 residues. Here the CDR3 DNA reads TGTGCCAGCAGCTCCGTGGCCCGATTCGACGAGCAGTACTTC. Its protein product is CASSSVARFDEQYF.

The V and J genes are TRBV6-1 and TRBJ1-6; D gene uncertain. The CDR3 is made up of 13 amino acids. V dropped 6 bases and J dropped 13 bases, with 16 bases sitting between them. Germline CDR1 and CDR2: MNHNS and SASEGT. CDR3 amino acids: CASSADPQPPLHF. CDR3 sequence (DNA): TGTGCCAGCAGCGCGGACCCCCAGCCGCCCCTCCACTTT.

This chain joins TRBV4-1 and TRBJ1-2, with 8 bases aligning to TRBD1. The CDR3 sequence is 15 residues long. J gave up 4 bases and V 3 bases, and 7 bases lay outside the gene matches. Germline V gene lookup returns CDR1 MGHRA and CDR2 YSYEKL. CDR3 coding DNA: TGCGCCAGCAGCCAGACAGGGGTAAACTTCTATGGCTACACCTTC. Translation gives CASSQTGVNFYGYTF.

The rearrangement uses TRBV5-1 and TRBJ2-7, with D possibly being TRBD1 or TRBD2 (5 bases each). Per germline, CDR1 SGHRS and CDR2 YFSETQ. V was cut by 5 bases and J by 2 bases, with 11 bases left in between. The CDR3 length is 13 residues. The DNA of the CDR3 is TGCGCCAGCAGGGCTTCGGGGCCCTACGAGCAGTACTTC. Translating it yields CASRASGPYEQYF. The full variable domain, with the rest looked up from reference TRBV5-1 and TRBJ2-7, is KAGVTQTPRYLIKTRGQQVTLSCSPISGHRSVSWYQQTPGQGLQFLFEYFSETQRNKGNFPGRFSGRQFSNSRSEMNVSTLELGDSALYLCASRASGPYEQYFGPGTRLTVT.

The V gene is TRBV14, the J gene TRBJ1-1; the D gene is possibly TRBD1 (6 bases). CDR1 and CDR2 from the germline V gene are SGHDN and FVKESK. The length of the CDR3 is 13 residues. Between the trimmed V and J ends, which lost 4 bases and 6 bases, there was a span of 12 bases. Written as DNA, the CDR3 is TGTGCCAGCAGCCCTATAAGACAGGCTGAAGCTTTCTTT. Translating it yields CASSPIRQAEAFF.

The count of this clone is one. V and J are TRBV6-5 and TRBJ1-6; no clear D. The CDR3 runs 12 residues. The ends were cut back, 2 bases at V and 8 bases at J, with 4 bases in the middle. Germline V CDR1 and CDR2: MNHEY, SVGAGI. The CDR3 loop is CASSYRDSPLHF. The CDR3 coding sequence is TGTGCCAGCAGTTACAGGGATTCACCCCTCCACTTT.

This rearrangement joins TRBV6-1 to TRBJ2-7; D may match TRBD1 or TRBD2 (5 bases each). The CDR3 length is 15 residues. V lost 5 bases and J 0 bases, leaving 14 bases between the germline ends. Germline V gene lookup returns CDR1 MNHNS and CDR2 SASEGT. CDR3 bases: TGTGCCAGCAGTAGGGAAGGGGACCTCTCCTACGAGCAGTACTTC. The encoded protein is CASSREGDLSYEQYF.

This clone was seen once. The chain recombines TRBV4-1 with TRBJ2-1; D is unclear. The CDR3 extends over 17 amino acids. CDR1 and CDR2 (germline): MGHRA, YSYEKL. The germline V and J ends were trimmed by 6 bases and 0 bases, with 18 bases remaining between them. CDR3 residues: CASSPGLLLSSYNEQFF. The CDR3 nucleotides are TGCGCCAGCAGTCCGGGTCTCCTTCTGAGCTCCTACAATGAGCAGTTCTTC.

This chain connects TRBV5-4 to TRBJ2-6, with 8 nucleotides matching TRBD1. The CDR3 is made up of 15 amino acids. The ends lost 5 bases at V and 2 bases at J; junction bases unmatched: 3. Per germline, CDR1 SGHNT and CDR2 YYREEE (reference sequence). The CDR3 nucleotides read TGTGCCAGCAGAGGGACAGGCCCTGGGGCCAACGTCCTGACTTTC. Its protein is CASRGTGPGANVLTF.

This chain connects TRBV29-1 to TRBJ2-1; D could derive from TRBD1 or TRBD2 (5 bases each). Germline CDR1 and CDR2: SQVTM and ANQGSEA. Deletions cut 4 bases from V and 0 bases from J, with 16 bases between. CDR3 length: 16 residues. The CDR3 sequence: CSVANVAGSSYNEQFF. CDR3 bases: TGCAGCGTTGCTAACGTAGCAGGGAGCTCCTACAATGAGCAGTTCTTC.

The chain links TRBV30 to TRBJ1-1; 7 bases align to TRBD1. The CDR3 totals 17 residues. Trimming at V came to 2 bases and at J to 0 bases, leaving 12 bases not matched to a gene. The germline V gene has CDR1 GTSNPN and CDR2 SVGIG (reference sequence). This CDR3 is CAWSPRRTGTVNTEAFF. The CDR3, as DNA: TGTGCCTGGAGTCCCCGTCGCACCGGGACAGTGAACACTGAAGCTTTCTTT.

The rearrangement joins TRBV30 to TRBJ1-5, with unresolved D. V gave up 1 base and J gave up 0 bases, with 4 bases separating them. Germline assignment: CDR1 GTSNPN and CDR2 SVGIG (reference sequence). The CDR3 sequence is 13 residues long. The chain's CDR3 is CAWSEDSNQPQHF. Here the CDR3 DNA reads TGTGCCTGGAGTGAGGATAGCAATCAGCCCCAGCATTTT.

This clone has more than one count but fewer than ten. The chain uses TRBV6-5 and TRBJ1-4; D unclear. V was cut by 6 bases and J by 0 bases, with 11 bases left in between. This CDR3 comprises 15 residues. CDR1 is MNHEY, CDR2 SVGAGI, per germline. The CDR3 sequence: CASSRTSTTNEKLFF. The CDR3 region has the DNA TGTGCCAGCAGCCGGACTTCGACAACTAATGAAAAACTGTTTTTT.

The V gene is TRBV7-3, the J gene TRBJ2-5; D is undetermined. The J call may be incorrect, as the DNA end agrees better with TRBJ2-7. The CDR3 has 14 amino acids. CDR1 is SGHTA, CDR2 FQGTGA, per germline. The CDR3 loop is CASSLYLRPYEQYF. CDR3 sequence (DNA): TGTGCCAGCAGCTTATATCTCAGGCCCTACGAGCAGTACTTC.

This chain uses TRBV4-3 with TRBJ2-3; D may be TRBD2 (5 bases). Germline V lookup: CDR1 LGHNA, CDR2 YSLEER. V was shortened by 0 bases and J by 4 bases, with 11 bases between the two germline ends. This CDR3 contains 15 residues. CDR3 in amino acids: CASSQERAGADTQYF. CDR3 coding DNA: TGCGCCAGCAGCCAAGAAAGGGCGGGTGCAGATACGCAGTATTTT.

This clone is a singleton in its sample. This sequence joins TRBV6-6 and TRBJ1-3; 7 bases are a match to TRBD1. The CDR3 extends over 15 amino acids. Germline loops: CDR1 MNHNY, CDR2 SVGAGI (reference sequence). With V trimmed by 4 bases and J by 2 bases, 5 bases remained unmatched. CDR3: CASSSSTGTGNTIYF. CDR3 in DNA: TGTGCCAGCAGTTCGTCGACAGGGACTGGAAACACCATATATTTT.

The chain is built from TRBV5-1 and TRBJ2-7; 8 bases align to TRBD2. J lost 12 bases, V lost 0 bases, and 11 bases had no gene match. The germline CDR1 and CDR2 sequences are SGHRS and YFSETQ. The length of the CDR3 is 14 residues. DNA of the CDR3: TGCGCCAGCAGCTTGGAGCCAGAGCGGGGGACGCCGTACTTC. Its translation is CASSLEPERGTPYF. Looking up the rest from reference TRBV5-1 and TRBJ2-7 gives the full variable domain: KAGVTQTPRYLIKTRGQQVTLSCSPISGHRSVSWYQQTPGQGLQFLFEYFSETQRNKGNFPGRFSGRQFSNSRSEMNVSTLELGDSALYLCASSLEPERGTPYFGPGTRLTVT.

The chain links TRBV10-1 to TRBJ2-3; TRBD2 agrees at 10 bases. The CDR3 is made up of 16 amino acids. Germline CDR1 is WNHNN and CDR2 is SYGVQD (reference sequence). V lost 6 bases, J lost 0 bases, and 6 bases stayed unmatched. CDR3 nucleotide sequence: TGCGCCAGCAGCGGGATGACTAGCGGGAGCACAGATACGCAGTATTTT. Translation: CASSGMTSGSTDTQYF.